This TCR beta chain was retrieved from a study of T cell responses to AZD1222 COVID-19 vaccine. Notes on the study in general: A reported finding is that nearly half of spike-specific TCRs target unmutated variant regions. Spike-specific TCR depth and breadth grew after two AZD1222 doses. There were mostly white British donors and more females than males, and clonal diversity was possibly underestimated.

This CDR3 region has 15 residues. Germline V lookup: CDR1 SGHRS, CDR2 YFSETQ. V dropped 2 bases and J dropped 0 bases, with 9 bases sitting between them. Assay: immunoSEQ multiplex PCR; the TCRdb copy retains only in-frame clones and omits some. The repertoire holds about 99,000 clones, 70% to 90% seen once, with 2.9% in the top ten. A note on this clone: The antigen is not known.

The sample consisted of peripheral blood, taken on day 0 of AZD1222 vaccination. The origin of this receptor is an adult in good health. The chain uses TRBV5-1 and TRBJ2-1; D remains unclear. In DNA form, the CDR3 reads TGCGCCAGCAGCTTAGTGGGGAACTCCTACAATGAGCAGTTCTTC. This encodes CASSLVGNSYNEQFF.